These 30 T cell receptor beta chains were sequenced from one sample in a study of glioma-infiltrating T cells after dendritic cell vaccination. TCRdb's copy holds only in-frame clones and misses some; the assay was immunoSEQ multiplex PCR. The table includes tens of thousands of clones, 60% to 85% detected once. Sample: blood, taken before dendritic cell vaccination. The receptors were gathered from a human donor with glioblastoma.

This clone was counted only a few times. The chain has TRBV18 and TRBJ2-1; 7 bases fit TRBD1. V dropped 5 bases and J dropped 9; count of bases not matched to a gene: 4. This CDR3 region has 12 residues. From germline, CDR1 is KGHSH and CDR2 LQKENI. The CDR3 loop reads CASSEQGSEQFF. For the CDR3, the DNA is TGTGCCAGCTCAGAACAGGGGTCTGAGCAGTTCTTC.

J is TRBJ2-7 and V is TRBV19, with 9 bases fitting TRBD2. CDR1 LNHDA and CDR2 SQIVND come from the germline V gene (reference sequence). Germline trimming cut 5 bases from V and 2 bases from J; bases unmatched to any gene: 16. CDR3 length: 18 amino acids. CDR3 loop: CASSPGLVWREGTYEQYF. CDR3 in DNA: TGTGCCAGTAGTCCCGGCTTGGTATGGCGGGAGGGGACCTACGAGCAGTACTTC.

This clone is a singleton in its sample. The chain links TRBV6-6 to TRBJ1-2; tentative D call: TRBD1 (5 bases). CDR1 and CDR2 from the germline V gene are MNHNY and SVGAGI (reference sequence). V lost 0 bases, J lost 6 bases, and 8 bases lay in between. The length of the CDR3 is 13 residues. The CDR3 region has the DNA TGTGCCAGCAGTTACTCGGGCAGGGATGGCTACACCTTC. Its protein is CASSYSGRDGYTF.

The J gene is TRBJ2-3, the V gene TRBV7-9; 8 nucleotides agree with TRBD2. This CDR3 region has 14 residues. V lost 5 bases to trimming and J lost 3 bases; unmatched junction nucleotides: 4. CDR1 is SEHNR and CDR2 is FQNEAQ in the germline V gene (reference sequence). CDR3 loop: CASSAGGATDTQYF. The CDR3 DNA reads TGTGCCAGCAGCGCCGGGGGGGCTACAGATACGCAGTATTTT.

J is TRBJ2-7 and V is TRBV6-1, with TRBD2 matching 10 bases. Germline CDR1 and CDR2: MNHNS and SASEGT. The CDR3 extends over 15 amino acids. V gave up 5 bases and J gave up 0 bases; unmatched junction bases: 4. The CDR3 DNA is TGTGCCAGCAGTCCAGGACTAGCGGACTCCTACGAGCAGTACTTC. Encoded protein: CASSPGLADSYEQYF.

The V call is TRBV10-3, the J call TRBJ2-1, with TRBD2 identical over 10 bases. CDR3 length: 15 residues. V lost 6 bases and J lost 3; bases outside the gene matches: 5. CDR1 and CDR2 (germline): ENHRY, SYGVKD. Here the CDR3 DNA reads TGTGCCATCAGCCGAGCGGGAGGGGACTACAATGAGCAGTTCTTC. As protein: CAISRAGGDYNEQFF.

CDR3 protein: CSGQTGLGGYTF. CDR3 DNA: TGCAGCGGCCAGACAGGGTTGGGTGGCTACACCTTC. The chain couples TRBV29-1 to TRBJ1-2, with 7 bases identical to TRBD1. V lost 7 bases, J lost 7 bases, and 9 bases stayed unmatched. Germline CDR1 and CDR2: SQVTM and ANQGSEA. The CDR3 loop spans 12 amino acids.

This clone was observed a few times. V usage is TRBV28 and J usage is TRBJ2-7; D might be TRBD1 (5 bases). V gave up 3 bases and J gave up 4 bases, with 13 bases separating them. The CDR3 length is 14 residues. Looked up from germline, CDR1 is MDHEN and CDR2 is SYDVKM. The CDR3 sequence: CASSFGSGIYEQYF. The CDR3 DNA sequence: TGTGCCAGCAGTTTCGGTTCAGGGATATACGAGCAGTACTTC.

This rearrangement joins TRBV19 to TRBJ1-1; D not certain. The CDR3 is 15 residues long. Between the trimmed V and J ends, which lost 5 bases and 0 bases, there was a span of 13 bases. Germline CDR1 and CDR2: LNHDA and SQIVND (reference sequence). The chain's CDR3 is CASSFAGILNTEAFF. The CDR3 DNA is TGTGCCAGTAGTTTCGCAGGAATATTGAACACTGAAGCTTTCTTT.

This chain joins TRBV5-6 and TRBJ2-2; a weak D match, TRBD2 (6 bases). Germline lookup yields CDR1 SGHDT and CDR2 YYEEEE. Between the trimmed V and J ends, which lost 0 bases and 6 bases, there was a span of 9 bases. The CDR3 extends over 14 amino acids. As DNA, the CDR3 is TGTGCCAGCAGCTTGGGAACGGGAGCCGGGGAGCTGTTTTTT. Translation: CASSLGTGAGELFF.

The gene calls are TRBV28 and TRBJ2-1; 8 nucleotides line up with TRBD1. This CDR3 region has 15 residues. CDR1 is MDHEN and CDR2 is SYDVKM in the germline V gene. Losses at the gene ends were 6 bases for V and 8 bases for J; bases not matched to a gene: 12. The DNA for the CDR3 is TGTGCCAGCAGGCAATACAGGGGGATAGGGGATGAGCAGTTCTTC. Its protein product is CASRQYRGIGDEQFF.

V is TRBV7-3 and J is TRBJ2-3; perhaps TRBD1 as D (5 bases). Germline V CDR1 and CDR2: SGHTA, FQGTGA. This CDR3 contains 15 residues. Trimming took 4 bases from V and 4 from J, leaving 15 bases between them. The CDR3: CASSSSGLSADTQYF. The CDR3 DNA sequence: TGTGCCAGCAGCTCGTCAGGGTTATCGGCAGATACGCAGTATTTT.

This clone was detected only once. CDR3 in amino acids: CASSLDRVTGNTIYF. CDR3 DNA: TGTGCCAGCAGTTTAGACAGGGTCACTGGAAACACCATATATTTT. The chain is built from TRBV28 and TRBJ1-3; 7 nucleotides agree with TRBD1. CDR1 and CDR2 (germline): MDHEN, SYDVKM. V was pared by 2 bases and J by 2 bases, with 3 bases of the junction left unmatched. This CDR3 spans 15 amino acids.

The chain combines TRBV30 with TRBJ2-7; a possible D gene is TRBD1 (6 bases). CDR1 and CDR2 (germline): GTSNPN, SVGIG (reference sequence). The CDR3 sequence is 14 residues long. V gave up 3 bases and J gave up 3 bases, with 15 bases separating them. Written as DNA, the CDR3 is TGTGCCTGGAGACAGGGTACCTTTTACTACGAGCAGTACTTC. Protein: CAWRQGTFYYEQYF. Together with reference TRBV30 and TRBJ2-7, the CDR3 gives the full variable domain: SQTIHQWPATLVQPVGSPLSLECTVEGTSNPNLYWYRQAAGRGLQLLFYSVGIGQISSEVPQNLSASRPQDRQFILSSKKLLLSDSGFYLCAWRQGTFYYEQYFGPGTRLTVT.

The V gene is TRBV19, the J gene TRBJ1-1; unclear D gene. Deletions cut 10 bases from V and 2 bases from J, with 14 bases between. Germline lookup yields CDR1 LNHDA and CDR2 SQIVND (reference sequence). The CDR3 is 13 amino acids. In DNA, the CDR3 is TGTGCCACAGGACTTACACGAAACACTGAAGCTTTCTTT. Translated, it gives CATGLTRNTEAFF.

The chain carries TRBV6-5 and TRBJ1-1; TRBD1 might be the D (6 bases). Germline V gene lookup returns CDR1 MNHEY and CDR2 SVGAGI. V lost 5 bases, J lost 3 bases, and 13 bases lay in between. This CDR3 contains 14 residues. The CDR3 bases are TGTGCCAGCAGTCTCCGTCAGGGGCACACTGAAGCTTTCTTT. Amino acid sequence: CASSLRQGHTEAFF.

This clone came up a few times. The V and J genes are TRBV30 and TRBJ2-1, with unresolved D. The CDR3 length is 11 residues. The germline gives CDR1 GTSNPN, CDR2 SVGIG (reference sequence). Trimming stripped 3 bases from V and 15 bases from J, with 15 bases between. CDR3 protein: CAWSHGPQWFF. Here the CDR3 DNA reads TGTGCCTGGAGCCATGGTCCTCAGTGGTTCTTC.

The chain is built from TRBV5-6 and TRBJ2-1; 8 bases are shared with TRBD2. The V and J ends lost 0 bases and 6 bases, in that order; junction bases with no gene match: 8. This CDR3 contains 16 residues. Germline values: CDR1 SGHDT, CDR2 YYEEEE. CDR3: CASSLGSGRAANEQFF. As DNA, the CDR3 is TGTGCCAGCAGCTTGGGCTCCGGGAGGGCTGCCAATGAGCAGTTCTTC.

The V gene is TRBV5-6, the J gene TRBJ2-7, with D uncertain. V was pared by 0 bases and J by 0 bases, with 10 bases between. CDR1 SGHDT and CDR2 YYEEEE come from the germline V gene. The CDR3 sequence is 15 residues long. In nucleotides, the CDR3 is TGTGCCAGCAGCTTGGCCGTGTCTCCCTCCTACGAGCAGTACTTC. Translated: CASSLAVSPSYEQYF.

This clone was found once. The chain carries TRBV6-1 and TRBJ2-5, with a possible D match to TRBD2 (7 bases). Germline V gene data show CDR1 as MNHNS and CDR2 as SASEGT. V lost 4 bases and J 2 bases, leaving 17 bases between the germline ends. CDR3 size: 16 residues. CDR3 in amino acids: CASSVGGKQGQETQYF. CDR3 sequence (DNA): TGTGCCAGCAGTGTGGGGGGGAAACAGGGACAAGAGACCCAGTACTTC.

This chain links TRBV7-8 with TRBJ2-3; 9 nucleotides line up with TRBD2. V was pared by 4 bases and J by 10 bases, with 6 bases of the junction left unmatched. The CDR3 spans 13 residues. CDR1 and CDR2 (germline): SGHVS, FQNEAQ. The CDR3 DNA reads TGTGCCAGCAGCTCCGCTAGCGGGACTGCGCAGTATTTT. It encodes CASSSASGTAQYF. Together with reference TRBV7-8 and TRBJ2-3, the CDR3 gives the full variable domain: GAGVSQSPRYKVAKRGQDVALRCDPISGHVSLFWYQQALGQGPEFLTYFQNEAQLDKSGLPSDRFFAERPEGSVSTLKIQRTQQEDSAVYLCASSSASGTAQYFGPGTRLTVL.

The CDR3 DNA is TGTGCCAGCAGCTCGGACAGGGAGGATAGGAACTATGGCTACACCTTC. Translating it yields CASSSDREDRNYGYTF. V is TRBV5-6 and J is TRBJ1-2; 8 nucleotides match TRBD1. This CDR3 is 16 amino acids long. Trimming took 3 bases from V and 2 from J; bases not matched to a gene: 9. Germline lookup yields CDR1 SGHDT and CDR2 YYEEEE.

The chain links TRBV5-6 to TRBJ2-7; maybe TRBD2 (5 bases). CDR1 and CDR2 from the germline V gene are SGHDT and YYEEEE. The CDR3 is 14 amino acids. Between the trimmed V and J ends, which lost 2 bases and 3 bases, there was a span of 12 bases. The CDR3 is CASSFAGMIYEQYF. CDR3 bases: TGTGCCAGCAGCTTCGCCGGGATGATCTACGAGCAGTACTTC. The full variable domain, rest sourced from reference TRBV5-6 and TRBJ2-7, is DAGVTQSPTHLIKTRGQQVTLRCSPKSGHDTVSWYQQALGQGPQFIFQYYEEEERQRGNFPDRFSGHQFPNYSSELNVNALLLGDSALYLCASSFAGMIYEQYFGPGTRLTVT.

This clone was counted only a few times. The chain is built from TRBV11-2 and TRBJ2-1; D perhaps matches TRBD2 (6 bases). Germline V lookup: CDR1 SGHAT, CDR2 FQNNGV. The CDR3 extends over 15 amino acids. V lost 5 bases to trimming and J lost 5 bases, with 16 bases between them. The CDR3 coding sequence is TGTGCCAGCAGCCGCGGGGCGCGGGAAGACAATGAGCAGTTCTTC. Encoded protein: CASSRGAREDNEQFF.

J is TRBJ2-7 and V is TRBV6-1; 8 bases are a match to TRBD2. J gave up 2 bases and V 5 bases, and 5 bases lay outside the gene matches. Germline-derived CDR1 and CDR2 are MNHNS and SASEGT. The CDR3 is 14 residues long. CDR3 nucleotide sequence: TGTGCCAGCAGTTTACGGGAGGGCCCCTACGAGCAGTACTTC. Translated: CASSLREGPYEQYF.

The chain is built from TRBV27 and TRBJ1-5; D is unclear. The germline V gene has CDR1 MNHEY and CDR2 SMNVEV (reference sequence). Trimming took off 3 bases at V and 1 base at J, with 7 bases between the two ends. This CDR3 has 14 residues. For the CDR3, the DNA is TGTGCCAGCAGTTTCTTGGAGAGCAATCAGCCCCAGCATTTT. Protein: CASSFLESNQPQHF.

V gene TRBV7-2 combines with J gene TRBJ2-2, with D perhaps matching TRBD1 (5 bases). Germline V gene sequence: CDR1 SGHTA, CDR2 FQGNSA. The ends were cut back, 2 bases at V and 4 bases at J, with 14 bases in the middle. This CDR3 comprises 16 residues. The CDR3 region has the DNA TGTGCCAGCAGCTTACGGCTGGGGCGCGTCACCGGGGAGCTGTTTTTT. Protein product: CASSLRLGRVTGELFF.

This sequence joins TRBV28 and TRBJ1-1, with 8 bases fitting TRBD1. CDR1 and CDR2 (germline): MDHEN, SYDVKM. Germline trimming cut 7 bases from V and 4 bases from J; bases unmatched to any gene: 5. The CDR3 runs to 13 residues. The CDR3 loop reads CASIPGQVTEAFF. The CDR3 bases are TGTGCCAGCATCCCGGGACAGGTCACTGAAGCTTTCTTT.

J is TRBJ2-1 and V is TRBV7-2; 8 nucleotides line up with TRBD2. The CDR3 sequence is 15 residues long. CDR1 is SGHTA and CDR2 is FQGNSA in the germline V gene. V gave up 2 bases and J gave up 2 bases; unmatched junction bases: 2. CDR3 DNA: TGTGCCAGCAGCTTACGCGGGGGGACCTACAATGAGCAGTTCTTC. Amino acids: CASSLRGGTYNEQFF.

This chain uses TRBV28 with TRBJ1-1, with D tentatively TRBD1 (5 bases). This CDR3 is built from 14 residues. With 5 bases removed from V and 4 bases from J, the gap between germline ends came to 14 bases. The germline gives CDR1 MDHEN, CDR2 SYDVKM. The DNA of the CDR3 is TGTGCCAGCAGTCCCCTGGAGGGGCGCACTGAAGCTTTCTTT. This codes for CASSPLEGRTEAFF.